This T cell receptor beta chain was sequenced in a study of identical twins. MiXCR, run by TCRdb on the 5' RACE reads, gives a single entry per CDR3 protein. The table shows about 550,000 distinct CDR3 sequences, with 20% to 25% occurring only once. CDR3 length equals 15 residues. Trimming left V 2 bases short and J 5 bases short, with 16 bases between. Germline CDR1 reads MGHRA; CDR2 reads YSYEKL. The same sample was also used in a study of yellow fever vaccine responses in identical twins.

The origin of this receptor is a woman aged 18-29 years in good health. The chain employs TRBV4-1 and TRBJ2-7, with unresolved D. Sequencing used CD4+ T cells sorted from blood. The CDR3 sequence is CASSQLRASWDEQYF. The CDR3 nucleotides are TGCGCCAGCAGCCAACTTAGGGCCTCTTGGGACGAGCAGTACTTC.